This TCR beta chain was identified in a study of patients and donors after allogeneic stem cell transplantation. TCRdb independently ran MiXCR on the RT-PCR reads; one entry per CDR3 protein. The repertoire holds approximately 430,000 distinct CDR3 sequences, with 16% as singletons. This sequence originates from a human donor who was either an allogeneic HSCT recipient or a stem cell or donor lymphocyte infusion donor (not recorded which). It is not recorded whose cells these are; they may come from a transplant donor. The sequenced sample consisted of blood, either unsorted or a sorted T cell fraction (not recorded which).

The CDR3 loop is CSAHQGAREKLFF. CDR3 sequence (DNA): TGCAGTGCGCACCAGGGGGCAAGAGAAAAACTGTTTTTT. The chain joins TRBV20-1 to TRBJ1-4; 8 nucleotides align to TRBD1. Germline V gene data show CDR1 as DFQATT and CDR2 as SNEGSKA (reference sequence). This CDR3 spans 13 amino acids. V shed 6 bases and J 8 bases; nucleotides not matched to a gene: 8.